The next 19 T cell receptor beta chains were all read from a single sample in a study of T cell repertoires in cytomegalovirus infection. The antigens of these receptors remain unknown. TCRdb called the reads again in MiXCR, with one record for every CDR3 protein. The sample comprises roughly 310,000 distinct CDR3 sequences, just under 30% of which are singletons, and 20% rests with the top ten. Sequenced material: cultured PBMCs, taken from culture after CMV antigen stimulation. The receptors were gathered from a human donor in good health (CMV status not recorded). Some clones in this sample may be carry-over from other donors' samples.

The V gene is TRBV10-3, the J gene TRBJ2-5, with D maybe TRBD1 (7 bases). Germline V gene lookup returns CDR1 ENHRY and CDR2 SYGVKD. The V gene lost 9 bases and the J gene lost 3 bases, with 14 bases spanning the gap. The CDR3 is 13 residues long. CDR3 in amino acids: CAIGAGTEETQYF. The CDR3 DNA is TGTGCCATAGGGGCGGGGACAGAAGAGACCCAGTACTTC.

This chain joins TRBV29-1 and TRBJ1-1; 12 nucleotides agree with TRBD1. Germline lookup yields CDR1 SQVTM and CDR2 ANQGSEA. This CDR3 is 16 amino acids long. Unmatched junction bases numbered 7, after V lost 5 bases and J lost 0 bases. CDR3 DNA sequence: TGCAGCGTTAAGGGGACAGGGGGCGAAATGAACACTGAAGCTTTCTTT. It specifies CSVKGTGGEMNTEAFF.

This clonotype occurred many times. CDR3 in DNA: TGTGCCAGCAGCTTAAATCTCGGGTACGAGCAGTACTTC. Amino acid sequence: CASSLNLGYEQYF. V is TRBV7-2 and J is TRBJ2-7, with D unresolved. The CDR3 covers 13 residues. Germline CDR1 reads SGHTA; CDR2 reads FQGNSA. Trimming removed 2 bases at V and 4 bases at J, with 9 bases between. The whole variable domain, remainder taken from reference TRBV7-2 and TRBJ2-7, is GAGVSQSPSNKVTEKGKDVELRCDPISGHTALYWYRQSLGQGLEFLIYFQGNSAPDKSGLPSDRFSAERTGGSVSTLTIQRTQQEDSAVYLCASSLNLGYEQYFGPGTRLTVT.

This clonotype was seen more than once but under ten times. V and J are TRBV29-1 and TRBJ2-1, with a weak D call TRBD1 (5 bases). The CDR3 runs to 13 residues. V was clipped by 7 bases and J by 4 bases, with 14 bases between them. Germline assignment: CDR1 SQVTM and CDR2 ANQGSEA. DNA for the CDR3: TGCAGCGAAACAGGTGACGGATACAATGAGCAGTTCTTC. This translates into CSETGDGYNEQFF.

DNA of the CDR3: TGTGCCAGCAGCTCAGACCAGAACTATGGCTACACCTTC. As protein: CASSSDQNYGYTF. The chain combines TRBV7-3 with TRBJ1-2; D call uncertain. CDR3 length: 13 amino acids. Trimming removed 4 bases from V and 2 bases from J, with 8 bases in between. Germline V lookup: CDR1 SGHTA, CDR2 FQGTGA.

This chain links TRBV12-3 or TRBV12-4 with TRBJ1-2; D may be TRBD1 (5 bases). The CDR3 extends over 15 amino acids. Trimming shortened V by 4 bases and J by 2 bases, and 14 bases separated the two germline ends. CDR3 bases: TGTGCCAGCAGTTACCTAGCTCAGGGAAACTATGGCTACACCTTC. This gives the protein CASSYLAQGNYGYTF.

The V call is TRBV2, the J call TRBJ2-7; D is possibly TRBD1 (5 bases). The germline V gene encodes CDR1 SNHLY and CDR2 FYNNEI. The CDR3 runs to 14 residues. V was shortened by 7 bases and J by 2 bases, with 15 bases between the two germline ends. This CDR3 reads CASKPRTSTYEQYF. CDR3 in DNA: TGTGCCAGCAAACCCCGGACATCTACCTACGAGCAGTACTTC.

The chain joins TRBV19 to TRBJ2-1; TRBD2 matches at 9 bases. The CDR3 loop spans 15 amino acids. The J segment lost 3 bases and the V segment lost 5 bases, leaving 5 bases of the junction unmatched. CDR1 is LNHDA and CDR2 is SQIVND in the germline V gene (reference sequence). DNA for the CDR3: TGTGCCAGTAGTTCTGCGGGGGGGAGCTACAATGAGCAGTTCTTC. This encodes CASSSAGGSYNEQFF. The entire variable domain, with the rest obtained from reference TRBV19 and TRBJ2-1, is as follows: DGGITQSPKYLFRKEGQNVTLSCEQNLNHDAMYWYRQDPGQGLRLIYYSQIVNDFQKGDIAEGYSVSREKKESFPLTVTSAQKNPTAFYLCASSSAGGSYNEQFFGPGTRLTVL.

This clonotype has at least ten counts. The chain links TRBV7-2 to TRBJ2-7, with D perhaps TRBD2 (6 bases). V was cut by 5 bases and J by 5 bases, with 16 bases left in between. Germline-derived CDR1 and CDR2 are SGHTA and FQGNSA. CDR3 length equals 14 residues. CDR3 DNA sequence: TGTGCCAGCAGCCGATCGGGGGTGCTGGACGAGCAGTACTTC. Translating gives CASSRSGVLDEQYF.

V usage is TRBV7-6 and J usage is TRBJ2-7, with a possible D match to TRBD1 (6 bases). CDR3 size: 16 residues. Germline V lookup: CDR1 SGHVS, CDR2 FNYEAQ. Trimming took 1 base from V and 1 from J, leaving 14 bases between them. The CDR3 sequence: CASSLEGRGLSYEQYF. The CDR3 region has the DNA TGTGCCAGCAGCTTAGAAGGCAGGGGCCTATCCTACGAGCAGTACTTC.

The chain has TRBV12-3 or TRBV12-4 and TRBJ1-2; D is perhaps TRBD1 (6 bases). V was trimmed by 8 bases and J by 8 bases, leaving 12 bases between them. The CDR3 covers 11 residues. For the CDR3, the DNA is TGTGCCAGCGGACGGACAGTCGGCTACACCTTC. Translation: CASGRTVGYTF.

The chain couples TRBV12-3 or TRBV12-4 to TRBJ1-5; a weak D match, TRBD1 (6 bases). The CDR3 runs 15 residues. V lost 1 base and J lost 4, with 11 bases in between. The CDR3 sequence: CASSLVAQGNQPQHF. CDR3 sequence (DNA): TGTGCCAGCAGTTTAGTGGCACAGGGAAATCAGCCCCAGCATTTT.

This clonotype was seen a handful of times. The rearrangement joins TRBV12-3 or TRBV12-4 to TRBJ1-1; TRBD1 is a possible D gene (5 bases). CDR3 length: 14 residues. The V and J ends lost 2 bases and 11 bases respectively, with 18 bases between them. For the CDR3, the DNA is TGTGCCAGCAGTTTAAAGGTCCGGGCAGGGCAGGCTTTCTTT. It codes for CASSLKVRAGQAFF.

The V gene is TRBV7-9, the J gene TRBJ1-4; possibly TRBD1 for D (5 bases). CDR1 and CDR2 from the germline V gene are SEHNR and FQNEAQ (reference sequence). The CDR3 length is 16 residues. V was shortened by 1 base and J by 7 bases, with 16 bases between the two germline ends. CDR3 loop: CASSLGAGQRGEKLFF. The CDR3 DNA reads TGTGCCAGCAGCTTAGGGGCAGGACAACGAGGTGAAAAACTGTTTTTT.

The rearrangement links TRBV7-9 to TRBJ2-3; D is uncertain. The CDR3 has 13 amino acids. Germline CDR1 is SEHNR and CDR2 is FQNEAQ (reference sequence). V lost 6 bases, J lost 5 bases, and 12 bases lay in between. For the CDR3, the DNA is TGTGCCAGCAGACCAGGACGTTTAGATACGCAGTATTTT. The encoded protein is CASRPGRLDTQYF.

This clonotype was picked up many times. The CDR3: CASGTGPNTEAFF. In DNA, the CDR3 is TGTGCCTCCGGAACAGGGCCGAACACTGAAGCTTTCTTT. V is TRBV7-9 and J is TRBJ1-1; D possibly corresponds to TRBD1 (6 bases). In germline, CDR1 is SEHNR, CDR2 FQNEAQ (reference sequence). The CDR3 spans 13 residues. Trimming left V 11 bases short and J 1 base short, with 14 bases between. Combining the CDR3 with reference TRBV7-9 and TRBJ1-1 gives the whole variable domain DTGVSQNPRHKITKRGQNVTFRCDPISEHNRLYWYRQTLGQGPEFLTYFQNEAQLEKSRLLSDRFSAERPKGSFSTLEIQRTEQGDSAMYLCASGTGPNTEAFFGQGTRLTVV.

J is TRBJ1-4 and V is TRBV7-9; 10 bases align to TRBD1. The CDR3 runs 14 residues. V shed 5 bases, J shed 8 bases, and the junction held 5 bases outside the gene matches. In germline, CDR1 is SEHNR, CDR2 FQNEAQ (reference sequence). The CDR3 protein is CASSRDRGGEKLFF. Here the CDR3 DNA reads TGTGCCAGCAGCCGGGACAGGGGTGGCGAAAAACTGTTTTTT. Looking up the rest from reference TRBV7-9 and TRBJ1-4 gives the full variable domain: DTGVSQNPRHKITKRGQNVTFRCDPISEHNRLYWYRQTLGQGPEFLTYFQNEAQLEKSRLLSDRFSAERPKGSFSTLEIQRTEQGDSAMYLCASSRDRGGEKLFFGSGTQLSVL.

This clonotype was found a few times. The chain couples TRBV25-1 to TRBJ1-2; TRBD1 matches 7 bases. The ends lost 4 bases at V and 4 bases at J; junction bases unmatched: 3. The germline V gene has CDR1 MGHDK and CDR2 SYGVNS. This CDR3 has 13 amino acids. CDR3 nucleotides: TGTGCCAGCAGTGCGGGGACAGCCTATGGCTACACCTTC. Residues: CASSAGTAYGYTF.

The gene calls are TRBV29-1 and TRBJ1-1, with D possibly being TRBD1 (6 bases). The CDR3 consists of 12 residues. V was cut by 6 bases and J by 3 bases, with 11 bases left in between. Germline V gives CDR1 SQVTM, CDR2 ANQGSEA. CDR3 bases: TGCAGCGTAAGGGACACCTACACTGAAGCTTTCTTT. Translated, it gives CSVRDTYTEAFF.